This TCR beta chain was documented in a study of blood T cell repertoires in COVID-19. Looking at the study overall: Samples of COVID-19 (acute and convalescent) were obtained from the United States, Italy and Spain. PBMCs, B-cell-depleted T cells, or T cells were the source of the cDNA or gDNA that made up the material.

The CDR3 is 12 residues long. The ends lost 2 bases at V and 15 bases at J; junction bases unmatched: 5. In the authors' workflow: Amplification of reference gene primers provided the estimated nucleated cell counts. This table comes from immunoSEQ multiplex PCR, and its TCRdb copy is limited to in-frame clones, with some not included. For V, J and clone size, that table is used; D and trimming come from the DNA. This table holds tens of thousands of clones, roughly 77% found once. This clone has just a few counts. The chain recombines TRBV12-3 or TRBV12-4 with TRBJ2-1; 9 nucleotides line up with TRBD2. The sequenced material came from peripheral blood. The clonotype originates from a woman aged 70-85 years with acute or convalescent COVID-19. CDR3 DNA: TGTGCCAGCAGTTTACTTGCGGGAGGGCGGTTCTTC. This sequence encodes CASSLLAGGRFF.